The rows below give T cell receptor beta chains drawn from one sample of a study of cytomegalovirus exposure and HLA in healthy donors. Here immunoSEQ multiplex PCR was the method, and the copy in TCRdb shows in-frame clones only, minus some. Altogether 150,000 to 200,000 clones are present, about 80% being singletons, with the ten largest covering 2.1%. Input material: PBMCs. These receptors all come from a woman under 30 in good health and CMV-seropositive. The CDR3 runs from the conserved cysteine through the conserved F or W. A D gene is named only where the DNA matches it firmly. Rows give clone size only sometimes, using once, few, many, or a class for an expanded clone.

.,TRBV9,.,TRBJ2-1,TGTGCCAGCAGCGTAGGACTAATGGCCTGGGAGGAGCAGTTCTTC,CASSVGLMAWEEQFF
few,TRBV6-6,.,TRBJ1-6,TGTGCCAGCAGTTACGGAGGGGAGAATTCACCCCTCCACTTT,CASSYGGENSPLHF
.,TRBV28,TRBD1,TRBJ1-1,TGTGCCAGCAGTTTATTTCGGACAGGTTTGAGCACTGAAGCTTTCTTT,CASSLFRTGLSTEAFF
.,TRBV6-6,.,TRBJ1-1,TGTGCCAGCAGTTACGGGTCCCTAGCTGAAGCTTTCTTT,CASSYGSLAEAFF
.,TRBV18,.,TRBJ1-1,TGTGCCAGCTCACCATTAACGGGCGGGATGAACACTGAAGCTTTCTTT,CASSPLTGGMNTEAFF
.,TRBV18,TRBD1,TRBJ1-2,TGTGCCAGCTCAAGGGACAGCCTCAGCTCCTTC,CASSRDSLSSF
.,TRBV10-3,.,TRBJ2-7,TGTGCCATCAGTGAAATCATGAGGGTTTCGTACGAGCAGTACTTC,CAISEIMRVSYEQYF
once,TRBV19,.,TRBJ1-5,TGTGCCAGTCGGGCGGGTGCTGGGCCCCAGCATTTT,CASRAGAGPQHF
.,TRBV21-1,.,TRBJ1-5,TGTGCCAGCAGCTGCAAAGTCCTGACAGGCAATCAGCCCCAGCATTTT,CASSCKVLTGNQPQHF
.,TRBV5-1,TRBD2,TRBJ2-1,TGCGCCAGCAGCTATGGGACTAGCGGGGGCTACATGGATGAGCAGTTCTTC,CASSYGTSGGYMDEQFF
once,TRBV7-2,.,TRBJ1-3,TGTGCCAGCAGCCCGCGCGGGGCTGGAAACACCATATATTTT,CASSPRGAGNTIYF
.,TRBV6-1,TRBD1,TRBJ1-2,TGTGCCAGCATCCCGGGACAGGGGGGCTGGCATGGCTACACCTTC,CASIPGQGGWHGYTF
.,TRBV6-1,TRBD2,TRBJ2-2,TGTGCCAGCAGAGGGCGGGGGGCGACCGGGGAGCTGTTTTTT,CASRGRGATGELFF
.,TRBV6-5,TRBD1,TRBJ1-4,TGTGCCAGCAGCAAACAGGGGGCGGAAAAACTGTTTTTT,CASSKQGAEKLFF
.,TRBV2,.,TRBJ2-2,TGTGCCAGCAGTGTGGACAAGGGGTCCGCCGCGAACACCGGGGAGCTGTTTTTT,CASSVDKGSAANTGELFF
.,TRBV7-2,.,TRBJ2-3,TGTGCCAGCAGGACGACACAGGGAAACACAGATACGCAGTATTTT,CASRTTQGNTDTQYF
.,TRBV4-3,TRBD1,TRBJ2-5,TGCGCCAGCAGCCAAAGGGACAGGGGGTCGGAGACCCAGTACTTC,CASSQRDRGSETQYF
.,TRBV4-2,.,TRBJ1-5,TGTGCCAGCAGCCAAGACAGGGATCAGCCCCAGCATTTT,CASSQDRDQPQHF
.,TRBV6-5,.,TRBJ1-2,TGTGCCAGCAGCCGCGGCAGGGTCTCTAGTGGCTACACCTTC,CASSRGRVSSGYTF
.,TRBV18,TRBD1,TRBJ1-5,TGTGCCAGCTCTTCAGGACAGGGGCCTAATCAGCCCCAGCATTTT,CASSSGQGPNQPQHF
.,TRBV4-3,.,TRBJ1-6,TGCGCCAGCAGCCAAGATCCAGGGGCCCAGTATAATTCACCCCTCCACTTT,CASSQDPGAQYNSPLHF
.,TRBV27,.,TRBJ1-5,TGTGCCAGCAGTGAAAAAAACAGGGAGACTCAGCCCCAGCATTTT,CASSEKNRETQPQHF
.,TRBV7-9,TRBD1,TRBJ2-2,TGTGCCAGCAGCTTTGAGTCGGCACAGGGGAGCAGGGAGCTGTTTTTT,CASSFESAQGSRELFF
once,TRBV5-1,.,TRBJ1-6,TGCGCCAGCAGCTTGAAGGAGGAAGATTCACCCCTCCACTTT,CASSLKEEDSPLHF
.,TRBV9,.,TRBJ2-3,TGTGCCAGCAAGGTCGGACTCCACACAGATACGCAGTATTTT,CASKVGLHTDTQYF
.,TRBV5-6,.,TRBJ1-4,TGTGCCAGCAGCTTGTTGGGACCCCCAGGGGTTGGGGAAAAACTGTTTTTT,CASSLLGPPGVGEKLFF
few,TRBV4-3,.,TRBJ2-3,TGCGCCAGCAGCCAGGGGCAGTCTAGCACAGATACGCAGTATTTT,CASSQGQSSTDTQYF
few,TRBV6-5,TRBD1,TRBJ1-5,TGTGCCAGCAGTGTGGACAGGAGCAATCAGCCCCAGCATTTT,CASSVDRSNQPQHF
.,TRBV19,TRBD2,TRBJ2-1,TGTGCCAGTAGTATGGGAGGGTACAATGAGCAGTTCTTC,CASSMGGYNEQFF
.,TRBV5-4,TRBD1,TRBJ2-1,TGTGCCAGCAGCTCTTGGACAGGGGGAAGTGAGCAGTTCTTC,CASSSWTGGSEQFF
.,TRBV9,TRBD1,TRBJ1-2,TGTGCCAGCAGCGTAGGACAGGGGGATGGCTACACCTTC,CASSVGQGDGYTF
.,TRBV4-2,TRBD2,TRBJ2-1,TGTGCCAGCAGCCAACTGACTAGCGGGGGGTTGCAGTTCTTC,CASSQLTSGGLQFF
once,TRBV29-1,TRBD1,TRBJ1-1,TGCAGCGTTGCGGGACAGCCTGACACTGAAGCTTTCTTT,CSVAGQPDTEAFF
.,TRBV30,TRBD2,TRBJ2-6,TGTGCCTGGAGTGTTGCGGGGGTAGTAGGTTCTGGGGCCAACGTCCTGACTTTC,CAWSVAGVVGSGANVLTF
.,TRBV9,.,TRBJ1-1,TGTGCCAGCAGCGTAGGCACTGGTGAAGCTTTCTTT,CASSVGTGEAFF
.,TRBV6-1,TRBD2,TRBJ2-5,TGTGCCAGCAGTGAGGGCCAGCGGGGGCCGGGGGAGACCCAGTACTTC,CASSEGQRGPGETQYF
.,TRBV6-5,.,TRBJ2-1,TGTGCCAGCAGTTACTCCAGGGGTCAGGAGTTCTTC,CASSYSRGQEFF
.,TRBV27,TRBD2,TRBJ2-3,TGTGCCAGCAGTTTCTTGCGGGGGGGCCGGGATACGCAGTATTTT,CASSFLRGGRDTQYF
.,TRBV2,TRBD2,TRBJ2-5,TGTGCCAGCAGTGGGTTCGCGGGGGGGCAAGAGACCCAGTACTTC,CASSGFAGGQETQYF
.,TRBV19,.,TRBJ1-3,TGTGCCAGTAGTATCCGTGGAAACACCATATATTTT,CASSIRGNTIYF
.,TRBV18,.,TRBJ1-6,TGTGCCAGCTCACCGACAGCAAGCTCCTATAATTCACCCCTCCACTTT,CASSPTASSYNSPLHF
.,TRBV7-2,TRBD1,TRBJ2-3,TGTGCCAGCAGCGTACAGGGGCGGGCAGATACGCAGTATTTT,CASSVQGRADTQYF